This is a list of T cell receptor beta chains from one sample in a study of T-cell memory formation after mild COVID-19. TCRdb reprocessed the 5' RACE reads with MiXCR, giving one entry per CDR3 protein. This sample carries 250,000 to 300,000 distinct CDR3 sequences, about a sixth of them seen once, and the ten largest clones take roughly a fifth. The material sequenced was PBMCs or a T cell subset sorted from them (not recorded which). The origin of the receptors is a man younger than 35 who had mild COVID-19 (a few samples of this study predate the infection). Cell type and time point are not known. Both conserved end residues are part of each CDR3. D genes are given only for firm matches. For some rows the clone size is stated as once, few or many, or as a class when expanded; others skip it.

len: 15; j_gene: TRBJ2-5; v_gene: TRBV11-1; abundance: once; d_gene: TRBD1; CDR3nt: TGTGCCAGCAGCTTTCGCCGGACAGGGAGGGAGACCCAGTACTTC; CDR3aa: CASSFRRTGRETQYF
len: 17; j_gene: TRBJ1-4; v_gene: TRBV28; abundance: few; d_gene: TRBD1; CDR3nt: TGTGCCAGCCAGGGTTCTGTACCGGGACAGGGGCCCGAAAAACTGTTTTTT; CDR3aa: CASQGSVPGQGPEKLFF
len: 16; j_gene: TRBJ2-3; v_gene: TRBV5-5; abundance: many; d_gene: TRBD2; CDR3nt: TGTGCCAGCAGCTCCGGACTAGCGGGGACTACAGATACGCAGTATTTT; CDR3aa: CASSSGLAGTTDTQYF
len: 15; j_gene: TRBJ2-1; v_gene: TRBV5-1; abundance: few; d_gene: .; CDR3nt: TGCGCCAGCAGCCCTCGGGCGGGGGCCAACAATGAGCAGTTCTTC; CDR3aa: CASSPRAGANNEQFF
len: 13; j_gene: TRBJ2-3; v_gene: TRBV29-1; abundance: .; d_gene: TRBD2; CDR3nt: TGCAGCGTTGAAGGCGGGGGTAGGGATACGCAGTATTTT; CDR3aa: CSVEGGGRDTQYF
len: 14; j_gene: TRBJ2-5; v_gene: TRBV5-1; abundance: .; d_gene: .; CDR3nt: TGCGCCAGCAGCCCCAGTGGACAGCTTCAGACCCAGTACTTC; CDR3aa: CASSPSGQLQTQYF
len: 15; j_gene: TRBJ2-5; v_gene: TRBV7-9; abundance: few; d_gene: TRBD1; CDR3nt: TGTGCCAGCAGCCCGGGGACAGCGGTGGTGGAGACCCAGTACTTC; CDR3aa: CASSPGTAVVETQYF
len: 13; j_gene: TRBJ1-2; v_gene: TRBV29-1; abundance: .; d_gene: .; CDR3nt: TGCAGCGTGTCACCGCCGCGGGGGTATGGCTACACCTTC; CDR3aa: CSVSPPRGYGYTF
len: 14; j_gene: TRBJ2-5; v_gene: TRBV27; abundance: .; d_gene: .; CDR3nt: TGTGCCAGCAGTACGGGGGCCCGTTGGGAGACCCAGTACTTC; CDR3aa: CASSTGARWETQYF
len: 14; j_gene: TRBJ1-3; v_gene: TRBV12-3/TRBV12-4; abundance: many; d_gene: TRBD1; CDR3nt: TGTGCCAGCAGTCGGACAGGGACTGGAAACACCATATATTTT; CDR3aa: CASSRTGTGNTIYF
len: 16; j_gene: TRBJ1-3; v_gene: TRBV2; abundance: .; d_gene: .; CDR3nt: TGTGCCAGCAGTGACAGGGAGTCGGTCTCTGGAAACACCATATATTTT; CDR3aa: CASSDRESVSGNTIYF
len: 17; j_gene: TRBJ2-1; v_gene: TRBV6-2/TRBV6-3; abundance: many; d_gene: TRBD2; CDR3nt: TGTGCCAGCAGTTACTCGGCCCCTAGCGGGGTATACAATGAGCAGTTCTTC; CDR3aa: CASSYSAPSGVYNEQFF
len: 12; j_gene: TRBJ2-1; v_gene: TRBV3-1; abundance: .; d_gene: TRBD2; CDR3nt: TGTGCCAGCAGCCTTGGACTAGCGGGGGGGATCTTC; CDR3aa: CASSLGLAGGIF
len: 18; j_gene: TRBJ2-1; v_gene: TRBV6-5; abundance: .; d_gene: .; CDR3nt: TGTGCCAGCAGTTACTCGTTAGTTAGCGCGAGCTCCTACAATGAGCAGTTCTTC; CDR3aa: CASSYSLVSASSYNEQFF
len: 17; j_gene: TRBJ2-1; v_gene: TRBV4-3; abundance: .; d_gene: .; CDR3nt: TGCGCCAGCAGCCAAGATAGGGTAGGGAGGTCCTACAATGAGCAGTTCTTC; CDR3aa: CASSQDRVGRSYNEQFF
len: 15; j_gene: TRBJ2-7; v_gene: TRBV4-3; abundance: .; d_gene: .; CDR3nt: TGCGCCAGCAGCCAAGATGGCAGTCTCTCCTACGAGCAGTACTTC; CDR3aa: CASSQDGSLSYEQYF
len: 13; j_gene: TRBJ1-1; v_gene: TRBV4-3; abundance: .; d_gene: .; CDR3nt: TGCGCCAGCAGCCAAGAATGGGACACTGAAGCTTTCTTT; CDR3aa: CASSQEWDTEAFF
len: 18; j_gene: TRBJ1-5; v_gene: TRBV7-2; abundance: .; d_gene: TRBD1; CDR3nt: TGTGCCAGCAGCTCACTAGGTCGGACAGGGGCCGGCAATCAGCCCCAGCATTTT; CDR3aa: CASSSLGRTGAGNQPQHF
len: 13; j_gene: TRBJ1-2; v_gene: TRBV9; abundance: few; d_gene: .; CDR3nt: TGTGCCAGCAGCGAAGGTCGAGACTATGGCTACACCTTC; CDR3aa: CASSEGRDYGYTF
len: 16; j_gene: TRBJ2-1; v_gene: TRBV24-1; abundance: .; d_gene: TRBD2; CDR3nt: TGTGCCACCAGTGATCCCGGGACTAGCGGGTGGGGTGAGCAGTTCTTC; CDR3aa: CATSDPGTSGWGEQFF